A single sample gave rise to the 22 T cell receptor beta chains below, sequenced in a study of blood T cell repertoires in COVID-19. Clones were sequenced by immunoSEQ multiplex PCR, and TCRdb holds only the in-frame ones, with some missing. The sample holds 200,000 to 250,000 clones, roughly 80% seen once. The sequenced sample consisted of peripheral blood. The receptors come from a human donor in a cohort sampled during active COVID-19.

This clone showed up just a few times. Written as DNA, the CDR3 is TGTGCCAGCAGTGTCCGGGACAGGGGAGGCGAGCAGTACTTC. Protein: CASSVRDRGGEQYF. V usage is TRBV6-6 and J usage is TRBJ2-7; 10 positions agree with TRBD1. Germline CDR1 reads MNHNY; CDR2 reads SVGAGI (reference sequence). After removal of 5 bases from V and 6 bases from J, the junction contained 7 bases not matched to a gene. The CDR3 runs to 14 residues.

There are a few counts of this clone. The chain recombines TRBV19 with TRBJ1-1; 7 nucleotides agree with TRBD1. Germline loops: CDR1 LNHDA, CDR2 SQIVND (reference sequence). After removal of 3 bases from V and 0 bases from J, the junction contained 4 bases not matched to a gene. This CDR3 comprises 15 residues. The CDR3 coding sequence is TGTGCCAGTAGTATCAGGGGGTTTATGAACACTGAAGCTTTCTTT. Amino acids: CASSIRGFMNTEAFF. The variable domain in full, with the rest retrieved from reference TRBV19 and TRBJ1-1, is DGGITQSPKYLFRKEGQNVTLSCEQNLNHDAMYWYRQDPGQGLRLIYYSQIVNDFQKGDIAEGYSVSREKKESFPLTVTSAQKNPTAFYLCASSIRGFMNTEAFFGQGTRLTVV.

J is TRBJ2-3 and V is TRBV7-2; 8 bases fit TRBD2. The germline CDR1 and CDR2 sequences are SGHTA and FQGNSA. The CDR3 length is 14 residues. V gave up 3 bases and J gave up 4 bases; unmatched junction bases: 3. The CDR3 region is CASSFAGGPDTQYF. The CDR3 DNA reads as TGTGCCAGCAGCTTTGCGGGAGGACCAGATACGCAGTATTTT.

The chain couples TRBV9 to TRBJ2-1, with TRBD2 matching over 7 bases. This CDR3 has 15 residues. Germline CDR1 is SGDLS and CDR2 is YYNGEE. The V and J ends lost 5 bases and 2 bases, in that order; junction bases with no gene match: 7. The CDR3 protein is CASSRGDGPYNEQFF. The DNA for the CDR3 is TGTGCCAGCAGTCGGGGGGACGGACCCTACAATGAGCAGTTCTTC. Filled out from reference TRBV9 and TRBJ2-1, the complete variable domain reads DSGVTQTPKHLITATGQRVTLRCSPRSGDLSVYWYQQSLDQGLQFLIQYYNGEERAKGNILERFSAQQFPDLHSELNLSSLELGDSALYFCASSRGDGPYNEQFFGPGTRLTVL.

This chain links TRBV2 with TRBJ1-2, with D maybe TRBD1 (5 bases). The germline CDR1 and CDR2 sequences are SNHLY and FYNNEI. CDR3 length: 14 amino acids. The ends were cut back, 6 bases at V and 0 bases at J, with 11 bases in the middle. CDR3 sequence: CASSIQVANYGYTF. The CDR3 DNA is TGTGCCAGCAGCATACAGGTCGCTAACTATGGCTACACCTTC.

The V and J genes are TRBV28 and TRBJ2-2; D gene ambiguous. Germline CDR1 and CDR2: MDHEN and SYDVKM. CDR3 length equals 14 residues. V was clipped by 8 bases and J by 3 bases, with 13 bases between them. CDR3: CASLTWADTGELFF. The CDR3 bases are TGTGCCAGCCTTACTTGGGCAGACACCGGGGAGCTGTTTTTT.

This chain links TRBV18 with TRBJ2-7; D gene uncertain. The CDR3 contains 12 residues. CDR1 is KGHSH, CDR2 LQKENI, per germline. V was clipped by 4 bases and J by 0 bases, with 4 bases between them. For the CDR3, the DNA is TGTGCCAGCTCACTTAGCTCCTACGAGCAGTACTTC. It codes for CASSLSSYEQYF.

The J gene is TRBJ2-3, the V gene TRBV6-5; 7 bases line up with TRBD2. The CDR3 totals 16 residues. Germline V gene data show CDR1 as MNHEY and CDR2 as SVGAGI. The junction had 8 bases not matched to a gene; V was cut back by 2 bases and J by 3 bases. The CDR3 nucleotides read TGTGCCAGCAGTTACCTGGGAGGTAGCGGGACAGATACGCAGTATTTT. It translates to CASSYLGGSGTDTQYF.

DNA for the CDR3: TGTGCCAGCAGCTTAGGGGGACAGCTTTATGGCTACACCTTC. It specifies CASSLGGQLYGYTF. This rearrangement joins TRBV7-9 to TRBJ1-2; 7 bases match TRBD1. Trimming cost V 1 base and J 5 bases; bases outside gene matches: 4. Germline loops: CDR1 SEHNR, CDR2 FQNEAQ (reference sequence). The CDR3 has 14 residues.

The rearrangement uses TRBV15 and TRBJ1-2; D call uncertain. The CDR3 has 13 amino acids. Deletions cut 3 bases from V and 2 bases from J, with 7 bases between. CDR1 and CDR2 from the germline V gene are LNHNV and YYDKDF (reference sequence). The CDR3 DNA follows: TGTGCCACCAGCAGGGACTCCAACTATGGCTACACCTTC. Translated, it gives CATSRDSNYGYTF.

The chain employs TRBV5-4 and TRBJ1-1, with a weak D call TRBD1 (5 bases). CDR1 is SGHNT, CDR2 YYREEE, per germline (reference sequence). This CDR3 is built from 14 residues. V lost 7 bases to trimming and J lost 0 bases, with 13 bases between them. The CDR3 sequence is CASGPGVMNTEAFF. The DNA of the CDR3 is TGTGCCAGCGGCCCGGGGGTTATGAACACTGAAGCTTTCTTT.

The J gene is TRBJ1-2, the V gene TRBV29-1; 7 nucleotides agree with TRBD1. The CDR3 loop spans 13 amino acids. J gave up 4 bases and V 4 bases, and 6 bases lay outside the gene matches. Per germline, CDR1 SQVTM and CDR2 ANQGSEA. In DNA form, the CDR3 reads TGCAGCGTTGGGACAGGCAGCGGCTATGGCTACACCTTC. Its protein is CSVGTGSGYGYTF.

The chain recombines TRBV2 with TRBJ2-7; TRBD1 aligns across 8 bases. From germline, CDR1 is SNHLY and CDR2 FYNNEI. The CDR3 has 12 residues. The junction had 1 base not matched to a gene; V was cut back by 6 bases and J by 3 bases. CDR3 protein: CASRQGGYEQYF. In DNA, the CDR3 is TGTGCCAGCAGACAGGGGGGCTACGAGCAGTACTTC.

V is TRBV18 and J is TRBJ2-1; D call uncertain. The CDR3 covers 13 residues. V lost 3 bases and J lost 15, with 18 bases in between. Germline CDR1 KGHSH, CDR2 LQKENI. The CDR3 DNA is TGTGCCAGCTCACCCGCGGTGCCTGAAGTGCCGTTCTTC. Encoded protein: CASSPAVPEVPFF.

The rearrangement uses TRBV6-1 and TRBJ1-2; 7 bases are shared with TRBD1. The germline V gene has CDR1 MNHNS and CDR2 SASEGT. With V trimmed by 3 bases and J by 4 bases, 8 bases remained unmatched. The CDR3 has 15 residues. This CDR3 is CASSENVQGFYGYTF. CDR3 nucleotides: TGTGCCAGCAGTGAGAACGTACAGGGGTTCTATGGCTACACCTTC.

This clone was seen a few times. This chain links TRBV18 with TRBJ2-5, with D perhaps matching TRBD2 (6 bases). V shed 5 bases and J shed 1 base, with 8 bases lying between them. The CDR3 is made up of 13 amino acids. Germline CDR1 and CDR2: KGHSH and LQKENI. The CDR3 loop reads CASSGGSQETQYF. The CDR3 region has the DNA TGTGCCAGCTCAGGAGGGAGCCAAGAGACCCAGTACTTC.

V is TRBV18 and J is TRBJ1-3; possibly TRBD1 for D (6 bases). CDR1 is KGHSH, CDR2 LQKENI, per germline. The V and J ends lost 1 base and 0 bases respectively, with 13 bases between them. This CDR3 is 17 amino acids long. CDR3 bases: TGTGCCAGCTCACCACAGCCGCCCAGGGGCTCTGGAAACACCATATATTTT. It encodes CASSPQPPRGSGNTIYF.

The chain recombines TRBV6-5 with TRBJ1-6, with 11 bases that match TRBD1. The J segment lost 9 bases and the V segment lost 4 bases, leaving 5 bases of the junction unmatched. CDR1 and CDR2 from the germline V gene are MNHEY and SVGAGI. The CDR3 covers 15 residues. The CDR3 here is CASSSAGTGGSPLHF. The CDR3 bases are TGTGCCAGCAGTTCAGCCGGGACAGGGGGTTCACCCCTCCACTTT.

The chain is built from TRBV5-1 and TRBJ1-4; tentatively, D is TRBD1 (5 bases). Trimming cost V 4 bases and J 10 bases, with 17 bases left between them. Germline CDR1 reads SGHRS; CDR2 reads YFSETQ. This CDR3 region has 14 residues. CDR3 loop: CASSGGTPLGKLFF. Written as DNA, the CDR3 is TGCGCCAGCAGCGGGGGGACCCCGCTCGGAAAACTGTTTTTT.

The table lists this clone with a count of one. This chain connects TRBV6-2 or TRBV6-3 to TRBJ2-5; TRBD2 matches at 16 bases. This CDR3 has 17 amino acids. The V segment lost 5 bases and the J segment 4 bases; nucleotides outside the gene matches: 7. CDR1 MNHEY and CDR2 SVGEGT come from the germline V gene. The CDR3 DNA sequence: TGTGCCAGCAGTCCGGGACTAGCGGGAGGGCCTAGAGAGACCCAGTACTTC. Residues: CASSPGLAGGPRETQYF.

The CDR3 DNA follows: TGTGCCAGCAGTCGTCAGGGGGATGATGGCTACACCTTC. Its protein product is CASSRQGDDGYTF. This rearrangement joins TRBV28 to TRBJ1-2; TRBD1 matches at 7 bases. The V gene's germline CDR1 is MDHEN and CDR2 SYDVKM. This CDR3 has 13 amino acids. The V gene end was trimmed by 5 bases and the J gene end by 6 bases; junction bases not matched to a gene: 6.

This clone occurred once. The chain couples TRBV19 to TRBJ2-7; D may be TRBD2 (6 bases). The CDR3 has 14 amino acids. V gave up 1 base and J gave up 1 base, with 8 bases separating them. Germline lookup yields CDR1 LNHDA and CDR2 SQIVND (reference sequence). The CDR3 nucleotides are TGTGCCAGTAGTATAGCGGGGACTTCCTACGAGCAGTACTTC. Amino acid sequence: CASSIAGTSYEQYF. Full variable domain (outside the CDR3, taken from reference TRBV19 and TRBJ2-7): DGGITQSPKYLFRKEGQNVTLSCEQNLNHDAMYWYRQDPGQGLRLIYYSQIVNDFQKGDIAEGYSVSREKKESFPLTVTSAQKNPTAFYLCASSIAGTSYEQYFGPGTRLTVT.